Each of the 12 T cell receptor beta chains below was sequenced from the same sample in a study of T cell changes during pregnancy in multiple sclerosis. The assay was immunoSEQ multiplex PCR, and TCRdb's table has in-frame clones only and misses some. The sample lists roughly 58,000 clones, 92% seen once, with approximately 0.15% in the top ten. The sequenced sample was CD4+ T cells from peripheral blood mononuclear cells, obtained after pregnancy. These receptor sequences come from a female donor in good health, enrolled as a control in a pregnancy study.

This chain joins TRBV7-9 and TRBJ1-6; possible D gene TRBD1, 6 bases. Trimming removed 2 bases from V and 10 bases from J, with 12 bases in between. The CDR3 totals 14 residues. Germline-derived CDR1 and CDR2 are SEHNR and FQNEAQ (reference sequence). CDR3 coding DNA: TGTGCCAGCAGCTTACGTCAGGGGCGCTCACCCCTCCACTTT. This encodes CASSLRQGRSPLHF.

The chain combines TRBV5-4 with TRBJ1-2; 8 bases align to TRBD1. Losses at the gene ends were 0 bases for V and 2 bases for J; bases not matched to a gene: 3. Germline V gene data show CDR1 as SGHNT and CDR2 as YYREEE (reference sequence). The CDR3 is 15 residues long. The CDR3 DNA reads as TGTGCCAGCAGCTTGGGGGACAGGAAGAACTATGGCTACACCTTC. Amino acids: CASSLGDRKNYGYTF.

The rearrangement joins TRBV7-9 to TRBJ2-6; D not resolved. Trimming removed 5 bases at V and 2 bases at J, with 10 bases between. Germline V gene lookup returns CDR1 SEHNR and CDR2 FQNEAQ (reference sequence). This CDR3 has 15 residues. CDR3 region: CASSARLAGANVLTF. In DNA, the CDR3 is TGTGCCAGCAGCGCGCGTCTAGCTGGGGCCAACGTCCTGACTTTC. Based on the CDR3 plus reference TRBV7-9 and TRBJ2-6, the full variable domain is DTGVSQNPRHKITKRGQNVTFRCDPISEHNRLYWYRQTLGQGPEFLTYFQNEAQLEKSRLLSDRFSAERPKGSFSTLEIQRTEQGDSAMYLCASSARLAGANVLTFGAGSRLTVL.

The rearrangement links TRBV11-2 to TRBJ2-2; 8 bases are shared with TRBD2. The trim removed 6 bases at V and 5 bases at J, leaving 5 bases unmatched. The CDR3 sequence is 14 residues long. The germline V gene encodes CDR1 SGHAT and CDR2 FQNNGV. The CDR3 DNA reads TGTGCCAGCAGAGGGCGGGGGGTGACCGGGGAGCTGTTTTTT. As protein: CASRGRGVTGELFF.

The chain joins TRBV5-5 to TRBJ2-1; 15 bases align to TRBD2. The CDR3 sequence is 16 residues long. Germline V gene data show CDR1 as SGHKS and CDR2 as YYEKEE (reference sequence). V shed 4 bases, J shed 6 bases, and the junction held 5 bases outside the gene matches. The CDR3 protein is CASSPGLAGGLNEQFF. Here the CDR3 DNA reads TGTGCCAGCAGCCCGGGACTAGCGGGGGGCCTCAATGAGCAGTTCTTC.

This chain connects TRBV4-3 to TRBJ2-7; 9 bases align to TRBD1. This CDR3 spans 14 amino acids. Germline trimming cut 5 bases from V and 5 bases from J; bases unmatched to any gene: 7. CDR1 and CDR2 from the germline V gene are LGHNA and YSLEER. The CDR3: CASSKTGGGHEQYF. In DNA form, the CDR3 reads TGCGCCAGCAGCAAAACAGGGGGCGGGCACGAGCAGTACTTC.

This chain joins TRBV5-6 and TRBJ1-5; TRBD1 matches at 8 bases. With V trimmed by 6 bases and J by 2 bases, 7 bases remained unmatched. The CDR3 length is 15 residues. CDR1 SGHDT and CDR2 YYEEEE come from the germline V gene. Here the CDR3 reads CASNFMDRGNQPQHF. CDR3 in DNA: TGTGCCAGCAACTTCATGGACAGGGGCAATCAGCCCCAGCATTTT.

The rearrangement links TRBV18 to TRBJ2-3, with a tentative D call TRBD1 (6 bases). The V gene lost 6 bases and the J gene lost 6 bases, with 13 bases spanning the gap. CDR3 length: 13 amino acids. CDR1 is KGHSH and CDR2 is LQKENI in the germline V gene. The CDR3 region has the DNA TGTGCCAGCTCGGGGGCGATTCGGGATACGCAGTATTTT. This sequence encodes CASSGAIRDTQYF.

The J gene is TRBJ2-5, the V gene TRBV29-1; TRBD1 aligns across 12 bases. V lost 7 bases to trimming and J lost 5 bases; unmatched junction nucleotides: 5. CDR1 is SQVTM, CDR2 ANQGSEA, per germline. CDR3 size: 13 residues. The CDR3 bases are TGCAGCGCACGGGACAGGGGGCCGGAGACCCAGTACTTC. This gives the protein CSARDRGPETQYF.

This chain links TRBV7-9 with TRBJ1-2; 12 nucleotides agree with TRBD1. Germline V gene lookup returns CDR1 SEHNR and CDR2 FQNEAQ (reference sequence). The CDR3 has 15 residues. J lost 7 bases, V lost 1 base, and 4 bases had no gene match. DNA for the CDR3: TGTGCCAGCAGCTTAGGTGGGACAGGGGGCCGTGGCTACACCTTC. The encoded protein is CASSLGGTGGRGYTF.

The chain joins TRBV13 to TRBJ2-1, with 13 nucleotides matching TRBD2. V lost 5 bases and J lost 4; bases outside the gene matches: 8. The V gene's germline CDR1 is PRHDT and CDR2 FYEKMQ (reference sequence). The CDR3 sequence is 17 residues long. The CDR3 loop is CASSIRWTSGGYNEQFF. The DNA of the CDR3 is TGTGCCAGCAGCATCCGATGGACTAGCGGGGGATACAATGAGCAGTTCTTC.

This chain joins TRBV10-3 and TRBJ1-1; tentative D call: TRBD1 (6 bases). The CDR3 spans 13 residues. Trimming shortened V by 3 bases and J by 4 bases, and 9 bases separated the two germline ends. Germline V gives CDR1 ENHRY, CDR2 SYGVKD. The CDR3: CAISEPRGTEAFF. The DNA for the CDR3 is TGTGCCATCAGTGAACCCAGGGGCACTGAAGCTTTCTTT.